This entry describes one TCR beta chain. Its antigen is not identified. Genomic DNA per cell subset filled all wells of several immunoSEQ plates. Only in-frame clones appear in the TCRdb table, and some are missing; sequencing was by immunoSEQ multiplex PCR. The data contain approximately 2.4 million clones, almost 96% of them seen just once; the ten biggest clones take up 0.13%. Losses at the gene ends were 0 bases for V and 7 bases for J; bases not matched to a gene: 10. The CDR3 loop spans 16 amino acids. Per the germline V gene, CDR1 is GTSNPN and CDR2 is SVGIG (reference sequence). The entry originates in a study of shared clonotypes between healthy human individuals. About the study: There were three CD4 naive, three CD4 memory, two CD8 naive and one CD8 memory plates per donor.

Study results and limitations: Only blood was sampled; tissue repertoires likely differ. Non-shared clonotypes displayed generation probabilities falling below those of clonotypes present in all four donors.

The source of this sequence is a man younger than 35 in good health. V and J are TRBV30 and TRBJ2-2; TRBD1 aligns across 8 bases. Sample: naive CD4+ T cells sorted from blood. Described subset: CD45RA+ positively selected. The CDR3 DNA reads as TGTGCCTGGAGTGTAGTCTTGGCAGGGGGCCACGGGGAGCTGTTTTTT. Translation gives CAWSVVLAGGHGELFF.